Listed here are 20 T cell receptor beta chains from one sample, sequenced in a study of cytomegalovirus exposure and HLA in healthy donors. Produced via immunoSEQ multiplex PCR; TCRdb's table is partial and in-frame only. Of 150,000 to 200,000 clones listed, 85% are singletons. What was sequenced was PBMCs. The receptor set was obtained from a man aged 18 to 29 in good health and CMV-seropositive.

The chain links TRBV15 to TRBJ2-7; possibly TRBD1 for D (5 bases). Looked up from germline, CDR1 is LNHNV and CDR2 is YYDKDF (reference sequence). The CDR3 has 15 amino acids. Trimming removed 3 bases from V and 0 bases from J, with 12 bases in between. In DNA, the CDR3 is TGTGCCACCAGCAGGGACATCACTTCCTCCTACGAGCAGTACTTC. It encodes CATSRDITSSYEQYF.

Points on this clone: Other nucleotide sequences from this sample produce the same CDR3. The chain combines TRBV19 with TRBJ2-7; a possible D gene is TRBD1 (6 bases). Between the trimmed V and J ends, which lost 1 base and 3 bases, there was a span of 10 bases. Germline V CDR1 and CDR2: LNHDA, SQIVND (reference sequence). The CDR3 loop spans 14 amino acids. CDR3 in amino acids: CASSIGRGSYEQYF. The CDR3, as DNA: TGTGCCAGTAGTATAGGTAGGGGGAGCTACGAGCAGTACTTC.

The chain carries TRBV4-1 and TRBJ1-5; a weak D match, TRBD1 (5 bases). V lost 1 base and J 4 bases, leaving 14 bases between the germline ends. The CDR3 length is 16 residues. In germline, CDR1 is MGHRA, CDR2 YSYEKL. CDR3 in DNA: TGCGCCAGCAGCCAAGGTCTAGGTAGGGGAAATCAGCCCCAGCATTTT. It is translated as CASSQGLGRGNQPQHF.

The chain couples TRBV21-1 to TRBJ1-5. TRBV21-1 corresponds to a pseudogene. CDR3 length: 19 residues. CDR3 residues: CASSKGGHPRPASNQPQHF. The CDR3 nucleotides are TGTGCCAGCAGCAAGGGGGGGCATCCTAGGCCAGCGAGCAATCAGCCCCAGCATTTT.

The gene calls are TRBV11-2 and TRBJ2-1; tentative D call: TRBD2 (5 bases). Per germline, CDR1 SGHAT and CDR2 FQNNGV. This CDR3 contains 13 residues. Trimming pared 1 base from V and 4 bases from J, leaving 5 bases between. The CDR3 bases are TGTGCCAGCAGCTTAGGAGGGTACAATGAGCAGTTCTTC. As protein: CASSLGGYNEQFF.

The CDR3 here is CASSIRGNEQFF. The DNA for the CDR3 is TGTGCCAGTAGTATCAGGGGTAATGAGCAGTTCTTC. The rearrangement uses TRBV19 and TRBJ2-1; D might be TRBD1 (6 bases). Trimming left V 3 bases short and J 7 bases short, with 7 bases between. This CDR3 region has 12 residues. Germline CDR1 and CDR2: LNHDA and SQIVND (reference sequence). The whole variable domain, filled in from reference TRBV19 and TRBJ2-1, reads DGGITQSPKYLFRKEGQNVTLSCEQNLNHDAMYWYRQDPGQGLRLIYYSQIVNDFQKGDIAEGYSVSREKKESFPLTVTSAQKNPTAFYLCASSIRGNEQFFGPGTRLTVL.

V gene TRBV30 combines with J gene TRBJ2-3; D is possibly TRBD1 (6 bases). This CDR3 has 14 residues. Germline assignment: CDR1 GTSNPN and CDR2 SVGIG (reference sequence). Trimming pared 4 bases from V and 3 bases from J, leaving 14 bases between. CDR3 in amino acids: CAWKWGPLTDTQYF. The CDR3 DNA reads TGTGCCTGGAAATGGGGGCCCTTAACAGATACGCAGTATTTT.

The V gene is TRBV28, the J gene TRBJ1-1, with D perhaps matching TRBD1 (5 bases). Germline lookup yields CDR1 MDHEN and CDR2 SYDVKM. This CDR3 region has 14 residues. V was cut by 7 bases and J by 4 bases, with 16 bases left in between. The CDR3 nucleotides read TGTGCCAGCAAAACGGGGGAGGGGACCACTGAAGCTTTCTTT. This sequence encodes CASKTGEGTTEAFF.

The chain has TRBV5-1 and TRBJ2-5, with TRBD2 matching over 14 bases. The V gene end was trimmed by 4 bases and the J gene end by 4 bases; junction bases not matched to a gene: 6. There are 16 residues in the CDR3. Per the germline V gene, CDR1 is SGHRS and CDR2 is YFSETQ. The CDR3 sequence is CASSPRGLAGGETQYF. The CDR3 coding sequence is TGCGCCAGCAGCCCTAGAGGACTAGCGGGAGGAGAGACCCAGTACTTC.

This chain connects TRBV6-6 to TRBJ2-2; TRBD1 matches 10 bases. V was pared by 6 bases and J by 5 bases, with 6 bases of the junction left unmatched. Germline V lookup: CDR1 MNHNY, CDR2 SVGAGI (reference sequence). This CDR3 has 15 amino acids. The DNA of the CDR3 is TGTGCCAGCAGCCAGACAGGGGGCCGGACCGGGGAGCTGTTTTTT. Amino acids: CASSQTGGRTGELFF.

The chain couples TRBV30 to TRBJ2-3; TRBD2 agrees at 9 bases. J was trimmed by 6 bases and V by 5 bases; bases with no gene match: 12. The germline gives CDR1 GTSNPN, CDR2 SVGIG (reference sequence). The CDR3 runs to 15 residues. CDR3 sequence reads: CAWGPAGGRPDTQYF. CDR3 sequence (DNA): TGTGCCTGGGGCCCCGCGGGAGGGCGACCGGATACGCAGTATTTT.

The CDR3 loop is CASFAGGSSYNEQFF. Here the CDR3 DNA reads TGTGCCAGCTTTGCGGGGGGTAGCTCCTACAATGAGCAGTTCTTC. The J gene is TRBJ2-1, the V gene TRBV5-6, with TRBD2 matching 8 bases. V lost 7 bases to trimming and J lost 0 bases; unmatched junction nucleotides: 6. The CDR3 has 15 amino acids. The germline CDR1 and CDR2 sequences are SGHDT and YYEEEE. The whole variable domain, filled in from reference TRBV5-6 and TRBJ2-1, reads DAGVTQSPTHLIKTRGQQVTLRCSPKSGHDTVSWYQQALGQGPQFIFQYYEEEERQRGNFPDRFSGHQFPNYSSELNVNALLLGDSALYLCASFAGGSSYNEQFFGPGTRLTVL.

V usage is TRBV28 and J usage is TRBJ1-2; 10 nucleotides align to TRBD1. V lost 6 bases to trimming and J lost 3 bases; unmatched junction nucleotides: 7. CDR1 and CDR2 (germline): MDHEN, SYDVKM. The CDR3 runs to 15 residues. As DNA, the CDR3 is TGTGCCAGCAGGGTAGAAGGACAGGGGGACTATGGCTACACCTTC. It specifies CASRVEGQGDYGYTF.

The chain carries TRBV2 and TRBJ1-2; 9 bases line up with TRBD1. After removal of 6 bases from V and 2 bases from J, the junction contained 7 bases not matched to a gene. CDR3 length: 15 residues. Germline V gene sequence: CDR1 SNHLY, CDR2 FYNNEI. CDR3 amino acids: CASRPDRGRNYGYTF. CDR3 nucleotide sequence: TGTGCCAGCAGACCCGACAGGGGGAGAAACTATGGCTACACCTTC.

In DNA form, the CDR3 reads TGTGCCAGCAGTCCCGGACTAGCGATTTACACCGGGGAGCTGTTTTTT. It specifies CASSPGLAIYTGELFF. The chain links TRBV27 to TRBJ2-2; 9 bases are a match to TRBD2. Germline loops: CDR1 MNHEY, CDR2 SMNVEV (reference sequence). The CDR3 sequence is 16 residues long. V trimming: 5 bases; J trimming: 3 bases; junction bases outside the gene matches: 7.

The chain is built from TRBV11-3 and TRBJ2-1; 14 bases fit TRBD2. The CDR3 is 15 amino acids. Germline CDR1 and CDR2: SGHNT and YENEEA. J gave up 6 bases and V 7 bases, and 5 bases lay outside the gene matches. The CDR3 DNA follows: TGTGCCAGCACCGAGACTAGCGGGGGGGCCAATGAGCAGTTCTTC. Protein: CASTETSGGANEQFF.

The chain uses TRBV7-3 and TRBJ1-5; 7 bases map to TRBD1. V shed 5 bases and J 2 bases; nucleotides not matched to a gene: 15. Germline assignment: CDR1 SGHTA and CDR2 FQGTGA. This CDR3 region has 18 residues. The CDR3 DNA reads TGTGCCAGCAGCCTCCCTAATCAGACAGGGATAGGCAATCAGCCCCAGCATTTT. As protein: CASSLPNQTGIGNQPQHF.

The genes are TRBV7-9 and TRBJ2-5; D gene unclear. CDR1 and CDR2 from the germline V gene are SEHNR and FQNEAQ (reference sequence). The CDR3 is 12 residues long. The ends were cut back, 4 bases at V and 3 bases at J, with 6 bases in the middle. The CDR3 sequence: CASSSVKETQYF. The CDR3 DNA sequence: TGTGCCAGCAGCTCAGTAAAAGAGACCCAGTACTTC.

This chain links TRBV2 with TRBJ2-2; 7 bases match TRBD1. V shed 6 bases and J 2 bases; nucleotides not matched to a gene: 6. The CDR3 sequence is 15 residues long. Germline assignment: CDR1 SNHLY and CDR2 FYNNEI. Here the CDR3 reads CASRFPGGNTGELFF. CDR3 DNA: TGTGCCAGCAGATTCCCAGGGGGTAACACCGGGGAGCTGTTTTTT.

The chain combines TRBV9 with TRBJ2-5, with 10 bases identical to TRBD2. With 1 base clipped from V and 1 base from J, the junction kept 4 bases outside the gene matches. The CDR3 has 16 amino acids. In germline, CDR1 is SGDLS, CDR2 YYNGEE. Here the CDR3 DNA reads TGTGCCAGCAGCGTAAGAGCGGGAGGGCTCCAAGAGACCCAGTACTTC. Translated: CASSVRAGGLQETQYF.